What follows are 14 T cell receptor beta chains derived from one specimen sequenced in a study of cytotoxic CD8 clonotypes in ibrutinib-treated CLL. Data came from immunoSEQ multiplex PCR; TCRdb stores just in-frame clones and leaves some out. Of roughly 300,000 clones in the sample, 60% to 80% were seen once. Source: PBMCs, taken at disease progression, from a patient treated with ibrutinib. These receptors came from a human donor with chronic lymphocytic leukemia.

The chain uses TRBV5-1 and TRBJ2-6; D not certain. CDR3 length equals 17 residues. Germline values: CDR1 SGHRS, CDR2 YFSETQ. Trimming took off 1 base at V and 0 bases at J, with 11 bases between the two ends. CDR3 bases: TGCGCCAGCAGCTTGATCGTTTCAAGCTCTGGGGCCAACGTCCTGACTTTC. This sequence encodes CASSLIVSSSGANVLTF.

This clone was detected a few times. The chain uses TRBV5-6 and TRBJ1-2, with a weak D call TRBD1 (6 bases). CDR1 and CDR2 (germline): SGHDT, YYEEEE. V was shortened by 4 bases and J by 6 bases, with 10 bases between the two germline ends. The CDR3 sequence is 12 residues long. CDR3 bases: TGTGCCAGCAGCGGTTACAGGGATGGCTACACCTTC. Translating it yields CASSGYRDGYTF.

This clone was seen just once. The gene calls are TRBV7-2 and TRBJ1-4; D is unclear. The CDR3 has 19 residues. V lost 4 bases, J lost 0 bases, and 21 bases lay in between. Per the germline V gene, CDR1 is SGHTA and CDR2 is FQGNSA. The CDR3 DNA is TGTGCCAGCAGCTCCCGACAAGGCCGGATGCATGCAACTAATGAAAAACTGTTTTTT. It specifies CASSSRQGRMHATNEKLFF.

The V call is TRBV18, the J call TRBJ2-7; 9 nucleotides align to TRBD2. The germline gives CDR1 KGHSH, CDR2 LQKENI. V lost 2 bases and J lost 0; bases outside the gene matches: 5. CDR3 length: 16 amino acids. CDR3 in DNA: TGTGCCAGCTCACCAAAGGCTAGCGGGGCCTCCTACGAGCAGTACTTC. It encodes CASSPKASGASYEQYF.

The V and J genes are TRBV7-7 and TRBJ2-2; 8 positions agree with TRBD2. CDR1 and CDR2 (germline): SSHAT, FNYEAQ (reference sequence). The CDR3 has 16 amino acids. V trimming: 3 bases; J trimming: 0 bases; junction bases outside the gene matches: 3. As DNA, the CDR3 is TGTGCCAGCAGCTTCCGACTAGCGCCGAACACCGGGGAGCTGTTTTTT. Amino acid sequence: CASSFRLAPNTGELFF.

This clone has only a few counts. The chain couples TRBV28 to TRBJ2-1; no clear D gene. The germline V gene encodes CDR1 MDHEN and CDR2 SYDVKM. The CDR3 runs 15 residues. The V gene lost 5 bases and the J gene lost 1 base, with 12 bases spanning the gap. The CDR3 reads CASSSAFRSYNEQFF. In nucleotides, the CDR3 is TGTGCCAGCAGTAGCGCTTTCAGGTCCTACAATGAGCAGTTCTTC.

This clone was counted a few times. The gene calls are TRBV27 and TRBJ1-2; D uncertain. Looked up from germline, CDR1 is MNHEY and CDR2 is SMNVEV (reference sequence). The CDR3 runs 13 residues. V was shortened by 3 bases and J by 13 bases, with 18 bases between the two germline ends. In nucleotides, the CDR3 is TGTGCCAGCAGTTTGGACGAGCGGGCCCTTCTCACCTTC. The encoded protein is CASSLDERALLTF.

The table lists this clone with a few counts. The chain has TRBV11-2 and TRBJ1-6; D is undetermined. Germline CDR1 and CDR2: SGHAT and FQNNGV. Trimming pared 2 bases from V and 8 bases from J, leaving 10 bases between. CDR3 size: 14 residues. DNA of the CDR3: TGTGCCAGCAGCTTATTCGGGAGGGATTCACCCCTCCACTTT. The encoded protein is CASSLFGRDSPLHF.

CDR3 in amino acids: CATSRELAGGGNEQFF. DNA of the CDR3: TGTGCCACCAGCAGGGAACTAGCGGGAGGAGGCAATGAGCAGTTCTTC. This chain links TRBV15 with TRBJ2-1, with 12 bases aligning to TRBD2. In germline, CDR1 is LNHNV, CDR2 YYDKDF (reference sequence). The length of the CDR3 is 16 residues. Germline trimming cut 3 bases from V and 6 bases from J; bases unmatched to any gene: 6.

V usage is TRBV9 and J usage is TRBJ2-5; 8 nucleotides line up with TRBD2. The V gene's germline CDR1 is SGDLS and CDR2 YYNGEE. The junction had 9 bases not matched to a gene; V was cut back by 8 bases and J by 3 bases. The CDR3 runs to 14 residues. The CDR3 nucleotides are TGTGCCAGTAGCCCTTTACTAGCGGAAGAGACCCAGTACTTC. This encodes CASSPLLAEETQYF.

The genes are TRBV28 and TRBJ1-2, with D possibly being TRBD1 (6 bases). Trimming pared 3 bases from V and 0 bases from J, leaving 11 bases between. This CDR3 is built from 15 residues. The germline CDR1 and CDR2 sequences are MDHEN and SYDVKM. CDR3 amino acids: CASSLGTITNYGYTF. The CDR3 DNA is TGTGCCAGCAGTTTGGGGACAATTACTAACTATGGCTACACCTTC.

This clone was observed a few times. The V gene is TRBV2, the J gene TRBJ1-2; D uncertain. Germline lookup yields CDR1 SNHLY and CDR2 FYNNEI. CDR3 length: 11 residues. V was pared by 5 bases and J by 8 bases, with 9 bases between. CDR3 protein: CASSTSGGYTF. The CDR3 DNA reads as TGTGCCAGCAGTACATCGGGGGGCTACACCTTC. The complete variable domain, with remaining parts taken from reference TRBV2 and TRBJ1-2, reads EPEVTQTPSHQVTQMGQEVILRCVPISNHLYFYWYRQILGQKVEFLVSFYNNEISEKSEIFDDQFSVERPDGSNFTLKIRSTKLEDSAMYFCASSTSGGYTFGSGTRLTVV.

The V and J genes are TRBV7-6 and TRBJ2-3, with 10 bases identical to TRBD2. The CDR3 consists of 22 residues. Germline CDR1 and CDR2: SGHVS and FNYEAQ. Trimming cost V 5 bases and J 3 bases; bases outside gene matches: 26. The CDR3 sequence: CASSPFPRVVAGGRVRTDTQYF. DNA of the CDR3: TGTGCCAGCAGCCCCTTTCCTCGGGTGGTAGCGGGAGGAAGGGTTAGGACAGATACGCAGTATTTT.

The J gene is TRBJ1-2, the V gene TRBV7-9, with 10 positions matching TRBD1. Germline V gene lookup returns CDR1 SEHNR and CDR2 FQNEAQ (reference sequence). This CDR3 is 14 amino acids long. The junction had 7 bases not matched to a gene; V was cut back by 4 bases and J by 8 bases. In DNA form, the CDR3 reads TGTGCCAGCAGCTCAGACAGGGGGCTAGGAGGCTACACCTTC. It specifies CASSSDRGLGGYTF. The variable domain in full, with the rest retrieved from reference TRBV7-9 and TRBJ1-2, is DTGVSQNPRHKITKRGQNVTFRCDPISEHNRLYWYRQTLGQGPEFLTYFQNEAQLEKSRLLSDRFSAERPKGSFSTLEIQRTEQGDSAMYLCASSSDRGLGGYTFGSGTRLTVV.